The rows below give T cell receptor beta chains drawn from one sample of a study of blood T cell repertoires in COVID-19. Sequencing used immunoSEQ multiplex PCR; TCRdb keeps in-frame clones, though not all of them. The repertoire includes 150,000 or so clones, roughly 86% of them detected once, and 2% to 2.5% sits in the top ten. What was sequenced was peripheral blood. The origin of the receptors is a human donor in a cohort sampled during active COVID-19. Both conserved end residues are part of each CDR3. Fields, in order: V gene, CDR3 protein.

TRBV21-1 | CASSSTSGSGDEQFF
TRBV28 | CASSLGVRGTGTLNTEAFF
TRBV5-1 | CASSTGLPGSEQFF
TRBV9 | CASSVTGSAGYTF
TRBV18 | CASSRNSDRGETQYF
TRBV5-1 | CASSLGTGWNTIYF
TRBV7-9 | CASSLGGTGRVNTEAFF
TRBV28 | CASSSDRGRREQYF
TRBV28 | CASSRVRDSYTEAFF
TRBV7-6 | CASSLALERGRTDTQYF
TRBV11-2 | CASSPRTGGRETQYF
TRBV21-1 | CASSAGQGRRNSPLHF
TRBV4-2 | CASSPFGGITDTQYF
TRBV4-2 | CASSQGGWNTGELFF
TRBV19 | CASSITGTGDQPQHF
TRBV19 | CASSRIADPSQETQYF
TRBV7-6 | CASSLGPGQGNQPQHF
TRBV19 | CASSISRGSNQPQHF
TRBV28 | CASSLGSFALTGGGEQFF
TRBV28 | CASSTRQGQETQYF
TRBV28 | CASSIGGVAEAFF
TRBV5-1 | CASSLFPLNGNQPQHF
TRBV7-2 | CASTLQGLAGEGDEQYF
TRBV4-1 | CASSQPDRGGEKLFF